This T cell receptor (beta chain) is drawn from a study of T cell responses to AZD1222 COVID-19 vaccine. Across the study: Second-dose intervals near 4 or 12 weeks were combined.

Findings of the study overall: Close to half of spike-specific TCRs reportedly recognize unmutated variant regions. Mostly white British, mostly female donors; authors suggested clonal diversity may be underestimated. Spike was spanned by vaccine-associated CD4 TCRs, with dominance at 160-218 and 743-854.

Germline V gene sequence: CDR1 LNHNV, CDR2 YYDKDF (reference sequence). Trimming pared 6 bases from V and 0 bases from J, leaving 9 bases between. The CDR3 length is 13 residues. This clone was picked up one time. As yet, its antigen is unknown. The data were produced by immunoSEQ multiplex PCR, yet TCRdb's version contains in-frame clones alone and is incomplete. The top ten hold under 2% of the sample, which has 100,000 to 110,000 clones, roughly 91% seen once. The sequences come from peripheral blood, collected on day 0 of AZD1222 vaccination. J is TRBJ2-7 and V is TRBV15, with no clear D. This sequence was found in an adult in good health. The CDR3 coding sequence is TGTGCCACCAGTCGCAGCTACTCCTACGAGCAGTACTTC. Translated: CATSRSYSYEQYF.